A single sample is the source of the 26 T cell receptor beta chains below, sequenced in a study of long-term antiretroviral therapy in people with HIV. Investigators performed immunoSEQ version v3.0 at survey level. Clones were sequenced by immunoSEQ multiplex PCR, and TCRdb holds only the in-frame ones, with some missing. The sample has fewer than 35,000 clones; about 96% are singletons. The source was unsorted PBMCs, collected 6.9 years after starting antiretroviral therapy. The receptors were gathered from a young man with HIV.

The V and J genes are TRBV7-9 and TRBJ1-4; no reliable D call. Looked up from germline, CDR1 is SEHNR and CDR2 is FQNEAQ (reference sequence). The V end lost 2 bases, the J end lost 5 bases, and 9 bases lay between the germline ends. The CDR3 is 14 amino acids. CDR3 in amino acids: CASSLWASNEKLFF. CDR3 coding DNA: TGTGCCAGCAGCTTATGGGCCAGCAATGAAAAACTGTTTTTT.

The J gene is TRBJ2-2, the V gene TRBV9, with 7 nucleotides matching TRBD1. The CDR3 extends over 17 amino acids. J was trimmed by 3 bases and V by 4 bases; bases with no gene match: 12. Per germline, CDR1 SGDLS and CDR2 YYNGEE. CDR3 in amino acids: CASSTLRDRADTGELFF. The DNA for the CDR3 is TGTGCCAGCAGCACCCTCCGCGACAGGGCGGACACCGGGGAGCTGTTTTTT.

V and J are TRBV27 and TRBJ2-7; maybe TRBD1 (6 bases). V lost 7 bases and J 7 bases, leaving 20 bases between the germline ends. From germline, CDR1 is MNHEY and CDR2 SMNVEV (reference sequence). This CDR3 has 14 amino acids. The CDR3, as DNA: TGTGCCAGCACCAAAACAGGGATTCCGGAAGAGCAGTACTTC. Residues: CASTKTGIPEEQYF.

Written as DNA, the CDR3 is TGTGCCAGCAGTTTGGGACTAGGTGGCGAGCAGTACTTC. As protein: CASSLGLGGEQYF. This rearrangement joins TRBV27 to TRBJ2-7; 8 bases align to TRBD2. CDR1 is MNHEY, CDR2 SMNVEV, per germline (reference sequence). V lost 3 bases and J lost 6; bases outside the gene matches: 4. The CDR3 is made up of 13 amino acids.

This rearrangement joins TRBV5-1 to TRBJ2-5; 7 bases match TRBD1. This CDR3 has 13 amino acids. Germline V gene data show CDR1 as SGHRS and CDR2 as YFSETQ. With V trimmed by 8 bases and J by 2 bases, 6 bases remained unmatched. CDR3 sequence (DNA): TGCGCCAGTCAGGGGGACAATCAAGAGACCCAGTACTTC. Encoded protein: CASQGDNQETQYF.

V is TRBV4-3 and J is TRBJ1-4; maybe TRBD1 (6 bases). Trimming stripped 3 bases from V and 8 bases from J, with 13 bases between. There are 14 residues in the CDR3. Germline V CDR1 and CDR2: LGHNA, YSLEER. This chain's CDR3 is CASSQGGGGEKLFF. CDR3 nucleotides: TGCGCCAGCAGCCAGGGAGGCGGGGGCGAAAAACTGTTTTTT.

The chain combines TRBV29-1 with TRBJ2-4; the D is unclear. Trimming took off 5 bases at V and 0 bases at J, with 14 bases between the two ends. Per germline, CDR1 SQVTM and CDR2 ANQGSEA. The CDR3 contains 15 residues. DNA of the CDR3: TGCAGCGTTAGACTGATCACCATAGCCAAAAACATTCAGTACTTC. The encoded protein is CSVRLITIAKNIQYF.

V gene TRBV7-3 combines with J gene TRBJ2-2; 7 nucleotides align to TRBD1. V was clipped by 5 bases and J by 6 bases; unmatched bases: 12. The CDR3 is made up of 16 amino acids. In germline, CDR1 is SGHTA, CDR2 FQGTGA. CDR3 amino acids: CASSTVLSQGPGELFF. As DNA, the CDR3 is TGTGCCAGCAGCACAGTTTTATCACAGGGGCCCGGGGAGCTGTTTTTT.

The CDR3 here is CASSPGQLMYEQYF. The CDR3 nucleotides are TGTGCCAGCAGCCCCGGCCAGCTGATGTACGAGCAGTACTTC. The genes are TRBV11-2 and TRBJ2-7, with D hard to call. The germline V gene has CDR1 SGHAT and CDR2 FQNNGV. The CDR3 is made up of 14 amino acids. V lost 5 bases and J 4 bases, leaving 15 bases between the germline ends.

The V call is TRBV29-1, the J call TRBJ1-1; 7 positions match TRBD1. V dropped 7 bases and J dropped 6; count of bases not matched to a gene: 2. The CDR3 runs to 10 residues. Germline assignment: CDR1 SQVTM and CDR2 ANQGSEA. The DNA for the CDR3 is TGCAGCGGGGGACAGTCTGAAGCTTTCTTT. Protein sequence: CSGGQSEAFF.

The chain carries TRBV6-5 and TRBJ2-7; TRBD1 matches at 8 bases. Unmatched junction bases numbered 6, after V lost 3 bases and J lost 2 bases. The length of the CDR3 is 15 residues. The germline CDR1 and CDR2 sequences are MNHEY and SVGAGI. CDR3 nucleotide sequence: TGTGCCAGCAGTTATGGACAGGGTTTTACCTACGAGCAGTACTTC. Translation gives CASSYGQGFTYEQYF.

This chain uses TRBV28 with TRBJ2-7; 13 bases line up with TRBD2. Germline values: CDR1 MDHEN, CDR2 SYDVKM. This CDR3 has 18 amino acids. V shed 4 bases, J shed 3 bases, and the junction held 12 bases outside the gene matches. CDR3 bases: TGTGCCAGCAGTTCCCGGACTAGCGGGAGTAATTTGTACTACGAGCAGTACTTC. This sequence encodes CASSSRTSGSNLYYEQYF.

The chain joins TRBV6-1 to TRBJ1-1; no clear D gene. The germline V gene has CDR1 MNHNS and CDR2 SASEGT. The CDR3 length is 13 residues. Trimming removed 4 bases at V and 2 bases at J, with 8 bases between. The CDR3 sequence is CASSGYINTEAFF. CDR3 bases: TGTGCCAGCAGTGGATACATAAACACTGAAGCTTTCTTT.

V usage is TRBV6-1 and J usage is TRBJ2-4; D might be TRBD2 (5 bases). CDR1 is MNHNS and CDR2 is SASEGT in the germline V gene. The CDR3 consists of 17 residues. Trimming took 2 bases from V and 1 from J, leaving 15 bases between them. The CDR3 region is CASSESLGSGAKNIQYF. Here the CDR3 DNA reads TGTGCCAGCAGTGAAAGCTTAGGGAGTGGGGCCAAAAACATTCAGTACTTC.

For the CDR3, the DNA is TGCGCCAGCAGCCAAGCTTTGGGCTCTGGAAACACCATATATTTT. Protein sequence: CASSQALGSGNTIYF. V is TRBV4-3 and J is TRBJ1-3; D is uncertain. Germline-derived CDR1 and CDR2 are LGHNA and YSLEER. Trimming removed 1 base from V and 0 bases from J, with 7 bases in between. This CDR3 comprises 15 residues.

The chain combines TRBV19 with TRBJ2-5; weak D call: TRBD1 (8 bases). The CDR3 runs to 15 residues. CDR1 LNHDA and CDR2 SQIVND come from the germline V gene (reference sequence). V dropped 5 bases and J dropped 2 bases, with 15 bases sitting between them. CDR3 DNA: TGTGCCAGTAGTCTCCACAGGGGGGGGCAAGAGACCCAGTACTTC. Encoded protein: CASSLHRGGQETQYF. Full variable domain (rest looked up from reference TRBV19 and TRBJ2-5): DGGITQSPKYLFRKEGQNVTLSCEQNLNHDAMYWYRQDPGQGLRLIYYSQIVNDFQKGDIAEGYSVSREKKESFPLTVTSAQKNPTAFYLCASSLHRGGQETQYFGPGTRLLVL.

This sequence joins TRBV2 and TRBJ1-2, with TRBD1 matching over 11 bases. The junction had 4 bases not matched to a gene; V was cut back by 5 bases and J by 5 bases. The CDR3 runs to 14 residues. Per the germline V gene, CDR1 is SNHLY and CDR2 is FYNNEI. CDR3 in DNA: TGTGCCAGCAGTTCCGGGACAGGGGGTTATGGCTACACCTTC. The encoded protein is CASSSGTGGYGYTF.

CDR3 coding DNA: TGTGCCAGTAGACAGGAGCCGACGGACACTGAAGCTTTCTTT. It yields the protein CASRQEPTDTEAFF. The V gene is TRBV7-9, the J gene TRBJ1-1; possibly TRBD1 for D (6 bases). The CDR3 covers 14 residues. The germline gives CDR1 SEHNR, CDR2 FQNEAQ (reference sequence). V was cut by 9 bases and J by 3 bases, with 17 bases left in between.

The CDR3 is CASSYGWGAWEQYF. CDR3 nucleotides: TGTGCCAGCAGTTACGGGTGGGGGGCATGGGAGCAGTACTTC. The chain carries TRBV6-5 and TRBJ2-7; D is perhaps TRBD1 or TRBD2 (6 bases each). Looked up from germline, CDR1 is MNHEY and CDR2 is SVGAGI. This CDR3 spans 14 amino acids. With 2 bases removed from V and 7 bases from J, the gap between germline ends came to 15 bases.

The rearrangement links TRBV15 to TRBJ1-5; D is unresolved. V was cut by 0 bases and J by 6 bases, with 12 bases left in between. The CDR3 runs to 15 residues. Germline loops: CDR1 LNHNV, CDR2 YYDKDF (reference sequence). The CDR3 region has the DNA TGTGCCACCAGCAGAGAGGGCCTGTCTAGTCAGCCCCAGCATTTT. This sequence encodes CATSREGLSSQPQHF. Using reference TRBV15 and TRBJ1-5 for the parts outside the CDR3, the full variable domain is DAMVIQNPRYQVTQFGKPVTLSCSQTLNHNVMYWYQQKSSQAPKLLFHYYDKDFNNEADTPDNFQSRRPNTSFCFLDIRSPGLGDTAMYLCATSREGLSSQPQHFGDGTRLSIL.

The chain has TRBV11-3 and TRBJ2-3; possible D gene TRBD1, 5 bases. In germline, CDR1 is SGHNT, CDR2 YENEEA. The V end lost 1 base, the J end lost 3 bases, and 8 bases lay between the germline ends. The CDR3 covers 14 residues. The chain's CDR3 is CASSLAPGTDTQYF. CDR3 coding DNA: TGTGCCAGCAGCTTAGCCCCAGGGACAGATACGCAGTATTTT.

V and J are TRBV18 and TRBJ2-6; D is tentatively TRBD1 or TRBD2 (5 bases each). The germline V gene encodes CDR1 KGHSH and CDR2 LQKENI. Trimming stripped 1 base from V and 0 bases from J, with 7 bases between. The CDR3 runs 16 residues. The CDR3 region has the DNA TGTGCCAGCTCACCACGGGGGAGCTCTGGGGCCAACGTCCTGACTTTC. Amino acids: CASSPRGSSGANVLTF.

The V gene is TRBV6-1, the J gene TRBJ2-7; 10 nucleotides line up with TRBD1. Germline assignment: CDR1 MNHNS and CDR2 SASEGT. This CDR3 contains 14 residues. J was trimmed by 5 bases and V by 2 bases; bases with no gene match: 3. The CDR3 DNA sequence: TGTGCCAGCAGTGAATGGGACAGGGGCCACGAGCAGTACTTC. Protein sequence: CASSEWDRGHEQYF.

This chain uses TRBV27 with TRBJ2-1; possibly TRBD1 for D (5 bases). The CDR3 has 15 amino acids. Per the germline V gene, CDR1 is MNHEY and CDR2 is SMNVEV (reference sequence). The V end lost 3 bases, the J end lost 7 bases, and 16 bases lay between the germline ends. The CDR3 bases are TGTGCCAGCAGTTTGGTAGGGGCCCTTCGGAATGAGCAGTTCTTC. Translated, it gives CASSLVGALRNEQFF.

The chain links TRBV7-9 to TRBJ2-1; 8 nucleotides match TRBD2. CDR1 and CDR2 (germline): SEHNR, FQNEAQ (reference sequence). Trimming cost V 5 bases and J 10 bases; bases outside gene matches: 7. There are 13 residues in the CDR3. CDR3 nucleotides: TGTGCCAGCAGCCCGGGGGGGAGAGAGGAGCAGTTCTTC. This sequence encodes CASSPGGREEQFF.

In this sample, this clone turned up once. This rearrangement joins TRBV20-1 to TRBJ1-1, with D unclear. The CDR3 loop spans 11 amino acids. Germline V gives CDR1 DFQATT, CDR2 SNEGSKA (reference sequence). Trimming cost V 1 base and J 10 bases, with 10 bases left between them. CDR3 coding DNA: TGCAGTGCTAGAGGGATTATTGGAGCTTTCTTT. Protein product: CSARGIIGAFF.